The 21 T cell receptor beta chains listed next were all sequenced from one sample in a study of shared clonotypes between healthy human individuals. Repertoires were generated with immunoSEQ multiplex PCR, while TCRdb's copy carries only in-frame clones and drops some. The sample carries about 1 million clones, around 76% recorded once. Sequencing used memory CD4+ T cells sorted from blood. The subset is: CD45RA-negative fraction. Source of these receptors: a man aged 18 to 30 in good health.

The chain couples TRBV28 to TRBJ1-2; D may be TRBD1 (6 bases). The CDR3 sequence is 12 residues long. Trimming pared 7 bases from V and 4 bases from J, leaving 10 bases between. Germline V gene data show CDR1 as MDHEN and CDR2 as SYDVKM. The CDR3 DNA reads TGTGCCAGCATAACAGGGAGCTATGGCTACACCTTC. Its protein product is CASITGSYGYTF.

This clone was observed a few times. The CDR3 bases are TGTGCCAGCAGCCAAGGCCAGGGGGATTACTATGGCTACACCTTC. It is translated as CASSQGQGDYYGYTF. The chain combines TRBV4-2 with TRBJ1-2; TRBD1 matches 7 bases. Looked up from germline, CDR1 is LGHNA and CDR2 is YNFKEQ. This CDR3 has 15 amino acids. J was trimmed by 3 bases and V by 1 base; bases with no gene match: 5.

On this clone: One base away lies a much larger clone, so this may be a sequencing read error. V usage is TRBV6-5 and J usage is TRBJ1-2; 7 bases map to TRBD1. The V gene end was trimmed by 2 bases and the J gene end by 6 bases; junction bases not matched to a gene: 0. The CDR3 consists of 12 residues. Germline values: CDR1 MNHEY, CDR2 SVGAGI. In DNA, the CDR3 is TGTGCCAGCAGTTACCAGGGGGATGGCTACACCTTC. Residues: CASSYQGDGYTF.

The CDR3 sequence is CASSLGQSNEKLFF. DNA of the CDR3: TGTGCCAGCAGCTTAGGCCAGTCGAATGAAAAACTGTTTTTT. This rearrangement joins TRBV11-2 to TRBJ1-4; no clear D gene. Germline CDR1 is SGHAT and CDR2 is FQNNGV. V lost 1 base and J 5 bases, leaving 8 bases between the germline ends. The CDR3 covers 14 residues.

J is TRBJ2-7 and V is TRBV5-4; 9 bases match TRBD1. The trim removed 7 bases at V and 2 bases at J, leaving 7 bases unmatched. Germline CDR1 and CDR2: SGHNT and YYREEE (reference sequence). The CDR3 has 14 amino acids. CDR3 amino acids: CASERTGATYEQYF. The CDR3, as DNA: TGTGCCAGCGAGAGGACAGGGGCAACCTACGAGCAGTACTTC.

In nucleotides, the CDR3 is TGTGCCAGTAGTCTTCCAGTGGGATCACCCCTCCACTTT. As protein: CASSLPVGSPLHF. The rearrangement uses TRBV19 and TRBJ1-6; no reliable D call. Between the trimmed V and J ends, which lost 5 bases and 10 bases, there was a span of 12 bases. The CDR3 consists of 13 residues. The germline CDR1 and CDR2 sequences are LNHDA and SQIVND (reference sequence).

This chain links TRBV5-1 with TRBJ2-7; D unresolved. Germline values: CDR1 SGHRS, CDR2 YFSETQ. Trimming pared 1 base from V and 0 bases from J, leaving 14 bases between. The CDR3 is 16 residues long. The CDR3 region has the DNA TGCGCCAGCAGCTTGTACAGTCAGGCTCACTCCTACGAGCAGTACTTC. Protein product: CASSLYSQAHSYEQYF.

V usage is TRBV11-2 and J usage is TRBJ2-7; TRBD2 aligns across 13 bases. The V and J ends lost 1 base and 2 bases, in that order; junction bases with no gene match: 2. The germline V gene has CDR1 SGHAT and CDR2 FQNNGV. CDR3 length: 16 residues. CDR3 loop: CASSLGLAGGAYEQYF. The CDR3 nucleotides are TGTGCCAGCAGCTTAGGACTAGCGGGAGGAGCCTACGAGCAGTACTTC.

This clone was recorded only once. The chain carries TRBV18 and TRBJ2-5; D gene ambiguous. Germline values: CDR1 KGHSH, CDR2 LQKENI. V was clipped by 3 bases and J by 2 bases, with 13 bases between them. The CDR3 totals 15 residues. CDR3 loop: CASSPQHSGQETQYF. The CDR3 nucleotides read TGTGCCAGCTCACCCCAGCATTCGGGTCAAGAGACCCAGTACTTC.

The rearrangement links TRBV6-1 to TRBJ1-3, with D unclear. Per germline, CDR1 MNHNS and CDR2 SASEGT. Trimming pared 0 bases from V and 3 bases from J, leaving 6 bases between. The CDR3 covers 14 residues. In DNA form, the CDR3 reads TGTGCCAGCAGTGAAGCCGGCATTGGAAACACCATATATTTT. Amino acid sequence: CASSEAGIGNTIYF.

The V call is TRBV2, the J call TRBJ2-7; D unresolved. This CDR3 contains 11 residues. V lost 5 bases to trimming and J lost 3 bases, with 5 bases between them. The germline V gene has CDR1 SNHLY and CDR2 FYNNEI. The CDR3 is CASSLYYEQYF. The CDR3 DNA sequence: TGTGCCAGCAGTCTTTACTACGAGCAGTACTTC.

The chain employs TRBV7-6 and TRBJ2-1, with 8 nucleotides matching TRBD2. V shed 5 bases and J 9 bases; nucleotides not matched to a gene: 3. The CDR3 has 12 residues. Per germline, CDR1 SGHVS and CDR2 FNYEAQ. The CDR3 DNA reads TGTGCCAGCAGCAAAGGACTAGCTGAGCAGTTCTTC. This sequence encodes CASSKGLAEQFF.

The chain has TRBV2 and TRBJ1-2; D gene unclear. The CDR3 is made up of 15 amino acids. The V and J ends lost 2 bases and 0 bases respectively, with 10 bases between them. CDR1 and CDR2 from the germline V gene are SNHLY and FYNNEI. The CDR3 coding sequence is TGTGCCAGCAGTGAAAGAAGGGAACCTAACTATGGCTACACCTTC. Translation: CASSERREPNYGYTF.

This rearrangement joins TRBV13 to TRBJ1-4; 8 bases agree with TRBD1. The length of the CDR3 is 14 residues. Germline assignment: CDR1 PRHDT and CDR2 FYEKMQ (reference sequence). The J segment lost 7 bases and the V segment lost 3 bases, leaving 4 bases of the junction unmatched. The CDR3 spells CASSFDRGGEKLFF. The CDR3 bases are TGTGCCAGCAGCTTCGACAGGGGTGGTGAAAAACTGTTTTTT.

The chain carries TRBV30 and TRBJ2-3; a possible D gene is TRBD2 (6 bases). Germline V gene lookup returns CDR1 GTSNPN and CDR2 SVGIG (reference sequence). Trimming cost V 4 bases and J 2 bases, with 13 bases left between them. This CDR3 is built from 14 residues. The CDR3 coding sequence is TGTGCCTGGACGTTGGGACTCGTCACAGATACGCAGTATTTT. This sequence encodes CAWTLGLVTDTQYF.

This rearrangement joins TRBV21-1 to TRBJ2-2; the D segment call TRBD1 is taken from the table without a DNA check. TRBV21-1 is a listed pseudogene. This CDR3 is 15 amino acids long. The CDR3 sequence is CASTSGGRNTGELFF. The CDR3, as DNA: TGTGCCAGCACCTCAGGGGGCCGGAACACCGGGGAGCTGTTTTTT.

The gene calls are TRBV5-1 and TRBJ1-2; TRBD1 matches 11 bases. Losses at the gene ends were 4 bases for V and 8 bases for J; bases not matched to a gene: 13. Germline CDR1 and CDR2: SGHRS and YFSETQ. CDR3 size: 16 residues. The DNA of the CDR3 is TGCGCCAGCAGCCTCCAAGGGACAGGGGGGACTTGGGGCTACACCTTC. This translates into CASSLQGTGGTWGYTF.

V is TRBV27 and J is TRBJ1-4; D is unclear. This CDR3 spans 15 amino acids. Trimming stripped 2 bases from V and 8 bases from J, with 15 bases between. The germline gives CDR1 MNHEY, CDR2 SMNVEV (reference sequence). CDR3 protein: CASSLTQALGEKLFF. For the CDR3, the DNA is TGTGCCAGCAGTTTAACGCAGGCCCTTGGGGAAAAACTGTTTTTT.

In this sample, this clone turned up a few times. The rearrangement uses TRBV10-1 and TRBJ1-1; D might be TRBD1 (6 bases). This CDR3 has 13 amino acids. Germline V gene sequence: CDR1 WNHNN, CDR2 SYGVQD (reference sequence). V was cut by 6 bases and J by 1 base, with 9 bases left in between. CDR3 protein: CASSPQGNTEAFF. The DNA of the CDR3 is TGCGCCAGCAGCCCACAGGGGAACACTGAAGCTTTCTTT.

Regarding this clone: The sample contains more than one DNA sequence encoding this CDR3. The chain has TRBV4-3 and TRBJ2-5; TRBD2 aligns across 7 bases. The J segment lost 2 bases and the V segment lost 0 bases, leaving 3 bases of the junction unmatched. There are 15 residues in the CDR3. The germline V gene has CDR1 LGHNA and CDR2 YSLEER. The CDR3 bases are TGCGCCAGCAGCCAAGATGGGAGGGGACAAGAGACCCAGTACTTC. Its protein product is CASSQDGRGQETQYF.

This clone has ten or more counts. The J gene is TRBJ1-5, the V gene TRBV18, with 7 bases lining up with TRBD1. This CDR3 region has 14 residues. The trim removed 5 bases at V and 4 bases at J, leaving 5 bases unmatched. Germline V gene sequence: CDR1 KGHSH, CDR2 LQKENI. CDR3 nucleotides: TGTGCCAGCTCAGCTGCAGGGGGAAATCAGCCCCAGCATTTT. It codes for CASSAAGGNQPQHF.